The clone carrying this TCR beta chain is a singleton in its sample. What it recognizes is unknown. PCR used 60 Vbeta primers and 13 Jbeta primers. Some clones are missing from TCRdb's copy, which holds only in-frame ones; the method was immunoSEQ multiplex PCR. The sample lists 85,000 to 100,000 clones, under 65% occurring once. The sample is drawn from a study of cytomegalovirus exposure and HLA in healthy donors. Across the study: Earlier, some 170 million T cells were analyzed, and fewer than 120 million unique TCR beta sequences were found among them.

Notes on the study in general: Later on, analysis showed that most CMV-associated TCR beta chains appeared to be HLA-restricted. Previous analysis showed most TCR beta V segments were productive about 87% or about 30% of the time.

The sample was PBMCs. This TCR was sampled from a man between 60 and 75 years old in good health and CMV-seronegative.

The CDR3 here is CASSLVAGVQAFF. In DNA form, the CDR3 reads TGTGCCAGCAGCTTAGTCGCGGGCGTGCAAGCTTTCTTT. The chain links TRBV11-2 to TRBJ1-1, with no clear D. Trimming stripped 1 base from V and 9 bases from J, with 12 bases between. This CDR3 has 13 amino acids. Germline V gene lookup returns CDR1 SGHAT and CDR2 FQNNGV.